Following are 24 T cell receptor beta chains from one sample sequenced in a study of CD4 T cells in relation to SARS-CoV-2 and coronaviruses. For these receptors, no antigen is known. Assay used: immunoSEQ multiplex PCR; TCRdb lists only in-frame clones, some missing. Here the sample spans about 22,000 clones, 76% being singletons. Before the COVID-19 pandemic, during about 2010-2019, CD4+ T cells were taken from unexposed donors. Isolation of CD4+ T cells took place after about 10 days in culture. Sequencing used CD4+ T cells from PBMCs, cultured in vitro. The receptors shown here come from a human donor in good health.

The V gene is TRBV24-1, the J gene TRBJ2-3; D gene ambiguous. Germline loops: CDR1 KGHDR, CDR2 SFDVKD. Trimming removed 0 bases at V and 4 bases at J, with 7 bases between. The CDR3 spans 14 residues. The CDR3 reads CATSDLGPSDTQYF. As DNA, the CDR3 is TGTGCCACCAGTGATTTGGGCCCGTCAGATACGCAGTATTTT.

The DNA of the CDR3 is TGTGCCAGCAGTTTAGATAGCTCAGCAGGGTCCTATAATTCACCCCTCCACTTT. This translates into CASSLDSSAGSYNSPLHF. V gene TRBV27 combines with J gene TRBJ1-6, with D perhaps matching TRBD1 (5 bases). V lost 2 bases and J lost 1, with 15 bases in between. CDR1 and CDR2 from the germline V gene are MNHEY and SMNVEV (reference sequence). There are 18 residues in the CDR3.

V and J are TRBV4-2 and TRBJ2-7; D not resolved. Trimming took off 4 bases at V and 0 bases at J, with 10 bases between the two ends. The germline gives CDR1 LGHNA, CDR2 YNFKEQ. The CDR3 is 14 amino acids. CDR3 DNA sequence: TGTGCCAGCAGCCTTGGCGGAAGCTCCTACGAGCAGTACTTC. Amino acid sequence: CASSLGGSSYEQYF.

V is TRBV9 and J is TRBJ1-1; a possible D gene is TRBD1 (5 bases). Trimming pared 0 bases from V and 1 base from J, leaving 7 bases between. The CDR3 runs 14 residues. CDR1 and CDR2 (germline): SGDLS, YYNGEE. The CDR3 sequence: CASSVAGQNTEAFF. CDR3 sequence (DNA): TGTGCCAGCAGCGTAGCGGGGCAGAACACTGAAGCTTTCTTT.

A single count supports this clone. The V call is TRBV9, the J call TRBJ1-2; perhaps TRBD1 as D (5 bases). Germline CDR1 reads SGDLS; CDR2 reads YYNGEE. V lost 0 bases, J lost 3 bases, and 15 bases lay in between. The CDR3 has 16 amino acids. The CDR3 bases are TGTGCCAGCAGCGTAGGAGTACAGGCTGTGGACTATGGCTACACCTTC. Its protein is CASSVGVQAVDYGYTF.

This clone was seen a few times. This chain uses TRBV3-1 (or the pseudogene TRBV3-2) with TRBJ1-6; D uncertain. CDR1 is LGHDT, CDR2 YNNKEL, per germline (reference sequence). The V end was cut by 4 bases, the J end by 7 bases, with 11 bases between. The CDR3 sequence is 14 residues long. The DNA of the CDR3 is TGTGCCAGCAGCCTGCGAAGGAAGAATTCACCCCTCCACTTT. Translating gives CASSLRRKNSPLHF.

This clone was seen only a few times. The chain joins TRBV4-2 to TRBJ2-7; perhaps TRBD2 as D (5 bases). The germline V gene encodes CDR1 LGHNA and CDR2 YNFKEQ. V lost 0 bases to trimming and J lost 9 bases, with 15 bases between them. This CDR3 spans 14 amino acids. CDR3 region: CASSQDQRVSGQYF. In nucleotides, the CDR3 is TGTGCCAGCAGCCAAGATCAGAGGGTCTCCGGGCAGTACTTC.

This clone was counted between two and nine times. This CDR3 reads CASSSPGLGQYF. CDR3 DNA sequence: TGTGCCAGCAGCTCCCCCGGCCTCGGGCAGTACTTC. The J gene is TRBJ2-7, the V gene TRBV13; the D is unclear. Germline V gives CDR1 PRHDT, CDR2 FYEKMQ (reference sequence). The CDR3 runs to 12 residues. The V end lost 4 bases, the J end lost 9 bases, and 13 bases lay between the germline ends. Full variable domain (rest looked up from reference TRBV13 and TRBJ2-7): AAGVIQSPRHLIKEKRETATLKCYPIPRHDTVYWYQQGPGQDPQFLISFYEKMQSDKGSIPDRFSAQQFSDYHSELNMSSLELGDSALYFCASSSPGLGQYFGPGTRLTVT.

The chain has TRBV6-5 and TRBJ1-5; 9 nucleotides align to TRBD1. The germline V gene encodes CDR1 MNHEY and CDR2 SVGAGI. V lost 8 bases and J lost 4; bases outside the gene matches: 0. The CDR3 covers 12 residues. The CDR3 DNA reads TGTGCCAGCGGACAGGGGAATCAGCCCCAGCATTTT. Translated, it gives CASGQGNQPQHF.

The CDR3 sequence: CASNEGQAYGYTF. In nucleotides, the CDR3 is TGTGCCAGCAATGAGGGACAGGCCTATGGCTACACCTTC. The rearrangement links TRBV2 to TRBJ1-2; 8 bases agree with TRBD1. V dropped 7 bases and J dropped 4; count of bases not matched to a gene: 5. In germline, CDR1 is SNHLY, CDR2 FYNNEI. There are 13 residues in the CDR3.

This chain uses TRBV2 with TRBJ2-7, with 7 bases fitting TRBD1. From germline, CDR1 is SNHLY and CDR2 FYNNEI. The CDR3 has 16 residues. V was clipped by 6 bases and J by 2 bases; unmatched bases: 13. DNA of the CDR3: TGTGCCAGCAGCCAAGAGGGAGACAGGGTCCCCTACGAGCAGTACTTC. Amino acids: CASSQEGDRVPYEQYF.

The rearrangement uses TRBV11-2 and TRBJ1-4, with D possibly matching TRBD1 (6 bases). This CDR3 region has 15 residues. The V gene's germline CDR1 is SGHAT and CDR2 FQNNGV. The V end was cut by 5 bases, the J end by 9 bases, with 19 bases between. This CDR3 reads CASSPGEGGAQKLFF. CDR3 DNA sequence: TGTGCCAGCAGCCCTGGCGAGGGGGGCGCGCAAAAACTGTTTTTT.

The chain recombines TRBV18 with TRBJ2-4; D tentatively fits TRBD1 or TRBD2 (5 bases each). The CDR3 is made up of 15 amino acids. With 3 bases removed from V and 1 base from J, the gap between germline ends came to 10 bases. Germline V CDR1 and CDR2: KGHSH, LQKENI. The CDR3 sequence: CASSPRGWAKNIQYF. The CDR3 DNA is TGTGCCAGCTCACCGAGGGGTTGGGCCAAAAACATTCAGTACTTC.

V gene TRBV27 combines with J gene TRBJ1-5; no clear D. V dropped 2 bases and J dropped 5 bases, with 10 bases sitting between them. CDR1 MNHEY and CDR2 SMNVEV come from the germline V gene (reference sequence). There are 14 residues in the CDR3. The CDR3 DNA reads as TGTGCCAGCAGTTTAGTCAGGCAGGATCAGCCCCAGCATTTT. This translates into CASSLVRQDQPQHF.

This clone was seen a few times. The chain joins TRBV27 to TRBJ1-1; D may be TRBD1 (6 bases). V lost 4 bases, J lost 1 base, and 13 bases lay in between. CDR1 and CDR2 (germline): MNHEY, SMNVEV (reference sequence). This CDR3 is built from 15 residues. The CDR3 bases are TGTGCCAGCAGTTCAGACAGGTCTCCGAACACTGAAGCTTTCTTT. It specifies CASSSDRSPNTEAFF.

This clone was seen once. V is TRBV9 and J is TRBJ1-3; D may be TRBD1 (6 bases). CDR3 length equals 14 residues. Germline V CDR1 and CDR2: SGDLS, YYNGEE. Trimming shortened V by 5 bases and J by 2 bases, and 11 bases separated the two germline ends. CDR3 loop: CASRTGGPGNTIYF. The CDR3 DNA reads TGTGCCAGCAGGACAGGCGGGCCTGGAAACACCATATATTTT.

The chain has TRBV2 and TRBJ2-1; TRBD1 aligns across 12 bases. The V gene end was trimmed by 11 bases and the J gene end by 7 bases; junction bases not matched to a gene: 6. This CDR3 spans 13 amino acids. The germline V gene encodes CDR1 SNHLY and CDR2 FYNNEI. As DNA, the CDR3 is TGTGCCGGGGACAGGGGGCTGGGGAATGAGCAGTTCTTC. Translation: CAGDRGLGNEQFF.

V gene TRBV2 combines with J gene TRBJ1-1; D unresolved. V lost 5 bases, J lost 11 bases, and 18 bases lay in between. The CDR3 sequence is 13 residues long. Per the germline V gene, CDR1 is SNHLY and CDR2 is FYNNEI. Written as DNA, the CDR3 is TGTGCCAGCAGTTCTACAGAGGGCGGTAAGGCTTTCTTT. It codes for CASSSTEGGKAFF.

The V and J genes are TRBV6-5 and TRBJ2-3; D is possibly TRBD1 or TRBD2 (5 bases each). This CDR3 region has 14 residues. Trimming took off 8 bases at V and 4 bases at J, with 16 bases between the two ends. Germline CDR1 MNHEY, CDR2 SVGAGI. CDR3 DNA: TGTGCCAGCTGGAACGGTGGGGGTTCAGATACGCAGTATTTT. Protein: CASWNGGGSDTQYF.

The rearrangement joins TRBV24-1 to TRBJ2-3; D is unclear. The CDR3 has 13 amino acids. The V end was cut by 3 bases, the J end by 2 bases, with 5 bases between. The germline CDR1 and CDR2 sequences are KGHDR and SFDVKD. This chain's CDR3 is CATSDHYTDTQYF. CDR3 DNA sequence: TGTGCCACCAGTGATCACTACACAGATACGCAGTATTTT.

V usage is TRBV6-5 and J usage is TRBJ1-6; D is unresolved. Trimming took off 6 bases at V and 7 bases at J, with 10 bases between the two ends. The CDR3 runs to 13 residues. Looked up from germline, CDR1 is MNHEY and CDR2 is SVGAGI. The CDR3, as DNA: TGTGCCAGCAGGGTTACGTCAAATTCACCCCTCCACTTT. Its protein product is CASRVTSNSPLHF.

Here the CDR3 DNA reads TGTGCCAGCAGCCAAGGGGGGGGGAACACTGAAGCTTTCTTT. It encodes CASSQGGGNTEAFF. V gene TRBV14 combines with J gene TRBJ1-1; D is perhaps TRBD1 (5 bases). The CDR3 is 14 amino acids. Looked up from germline, CDR1 is SGHDN and CDR2 is FVKESK. V lost 1 base, J lost 1 base, and 7 bases lay in between.

This chain connects TRBV5-1 to TRBJ1-1; 7 bases map to TRBD1. The CDR3 is 14 amino acids. J gave up 4 bases and V 0 bases, and 3 bases lay outside the gene matches. CDR1 is SGHRS, CDR2 YFSETQ, per germline. In DNA form, the CDR3 reads TGCGCCAGCAGCTTGGCGGCAGGGGGCACTGAAGCTTTCTTT. The encoded protein is CASSLAAGGTEAFF.

The genes are TRBV11-2 and TRBJ1-1; D remains ambiguous. Germline V gene sequence: CDR1 SGHAT, CDR2 FQNNGV. V lost 1 base, J lost 6 bases, and 3 bases lay in between. This CDR3 comprises 11 residues. CDR3 coding DNA: TGTGCCAGCAGCTTAGGCGCTGAAGCTTTCTTT. It is translated as CASSLGAEAFF. Supplemented by reference TRBV11-2 and TRBJ1-1, the full variable domain reads EAGVAQSPRYKIIEKRQSVAFWCNPISGHATLYWYQQILGQGPKLLIQFQNNGVVDDSQLPKDRFSAERLKGVDSTLKIQPAKLEDSAVYLCASSLGAEAFFGQGTRLTVV.